Each of the 20 T cell receptor beta chains below was sequenced from the same sample in a study of T cells in Graves' hyperthyroidism and ophthalmopathy. Template material for amplifying TCR beta CDR3 regions consisted of RNA transcripts. An initial round of RT-PCR targeting the TCR CDR3 relied on the HTBI primer set. In TCRdb, the multiplex PCR reads were re-called with MiXCR into one record per CDR3 protein. The sample consists of around 300,000 distinct CDR3 sequences, 15% of them appearing once. The sample was blood. These receptors were collected from a woman between 45 and 60 years old with Graves' hyperthyroidism that later progressed to Graves' ophthalmopathy.

This clonotype was seen at least ten times. This chain links TRBV3-1 with TRBJ1-2; the D is unclear. Trimming left V 0 bases short and J 6 bases short, with 8 bases between. The germline V gene encodes CDR1 LGHDT and CDR2 YNNKEL (reference sequence). CDR3 length equals 13 residues. The CDR3 sequence: CASSQDNWDGYTF. The CDR3 nucleotides are TGTGCCAGCAGCCAAGATAACTGGGATGGCTACACCTTC.

This clonotype was seen ten or more times. The V and J genes are TRBV11-1 and TRBJ2-2; TRBD2 might be the D (6 bases). V shed 3 bases and J shed 7 bases, with 12 bases lying between them. The germline V gene encodes CDR1 SGHAT and CDR2 FQDESV (reference sequence). The CDR3 is made up of 14 amino acids. CDR3 sequence (DNA): TGTGCCAGCAGCTTCCTCCGGGGGAGCGGGGAGCTGTTTTTT. It specifies CASSFLRGSGELFF.

This clonotype was recorded a few times. V gene TRBV7-3 combines with J gene TRBJ2-1, with TRBD2 matching 10 bases. Germline CDR1 reads SGHTA; CDR2 reads FQGTGA. This CDR3 region has 13 residues. Trimming at V came to 8 bases and at J to 6 bases, leaving 4 bases not matched to a gene. The CDR3 DNA sequence: TGTGCCAGCGGAGTAGCGGGAGGCAATGAGCAGTTCTTC. It is translated as CASGVAGGNEQFF.

This clonotype occurred many times. The J gene is TRBJ1-4, the V gene TRBV20-1, with a tentative D call TRBD1 (5 bases). V lost 3 bases and J lost 8, with 22 bases in between. The length of the CDR3 is 16 residues. The V gene's germline CDR1 is DFQATT and CDR2 SNEGSKA (reference sequence). As DNA, the CDR3 is TGCAGTGCTAGGAGGATTTGGGGGAGGCAGATGGAAAAACTGTTTTTT. Protein product: CSARRIWGRQMEKLFF.

The chain uses TRBV6-5 and TRBJ1-6, with 7 bases fitting TRBD1. Germline trimming cut 1 base from V and 1 base from J; bases unmatched to any gene: 4. CDR1 MNHEY and CDR2 SVGAGI come from the germline V gene. The CDR3 covers 17 residues. CDR3 loop: CASSYWDRNSYNSPLHF. The CDR3 DNA is TGTGCCAGCAGTTACTGGGACAGAAATTCCTATAATTCACCCCTCCACTTT.

The V gene is TRBV28, the J gene TRBJ2-1; 9 nucleotides match TRBD1. In germline, CDR1 is MDHEN, CDR2 SYDVKM. This CDR3 has 14 amino acids. J gave up 8 bases and V 3 bases, and 5 bases lay outside the gene matches. DNA for the CDR3: TGTGCCAGCAGTTTGGGACGGGACAGGGATGAGCAGTTCTTC. It translates to CASSLGRDRDEQFF.

This clonotype was seen many times. The chain recombines TRBV30 with TRBJ2-1; D unresolved. This CDR3 is 14 amino acids long. Per germline, CDR1 GTSNPN and CDR2 SVGIG (reference sequence). V lost 1 base and J lost 5, with 12 bases in between. CDR3 coding DNA: TGTGCCTGGAGTGGCCCCTCGTGGGACAATGAGCAGTTCTTC. Protein sequence: CAWSGPSWDNEQFF.

The genes are TRBV6-2 or TRBV6-3 and TRBJ2-5; TRBD2 matches at 13 bases. This CDR3 is 15 amino acids long. V gave up 8 bases and J gave up 5 bases; unmatched junction bases: 8. In germline, CDR1 is MNHEY, CDR2 SVGEGT. CDR3 residues: CASAGLAGVWETQYF. CDR3 coding DNA: TGTGCCAGCGCCGGACTAGCGGGAGTCTGGGAGACCCAGTACTTC.

The chain uses TRBV19 and TRBJ1-4; D may be TRBD1 (5 bases). The germline CDR1 and CDR2 sequences are LNHDA and SQIVND (reference sequence). The V end was cut by 5 bases, the J end by 11 bases, with 12 bases between. The CDR3 runs 12 residues. The CDR3 DNA reads TGTGCCAGTAGTTCGTCCCGGGACAAACTGTTTTTT. This encodes CASSSSRDKLFF. Combining the CDR3 with reference TRBV19 and TRBJ1-4 gives the whole variable domain DGGITQSPKYLFRKEGQNVTLSCEQNLNHDAMYWYRQDPGQGLRLIYYSQIVNDFQKGDIAEGYSVSREKKESFPLTVTSAQKNPTAFYLCASSSSRDKLFFGSGTQLSVL.

This rearrangement joins TRBV3-1 to TRBJ2-2; 14 bases agree with TRBD2. The CDR3 length is 19 residues. The V gene end was trimmed by 1 base and the J gene end by 1 base; junction bases not matched to a gene: 5. Germline V gives CDR1 LGHDT, CDR2 YNNKEL (reference sequence). The CDR3 sequence: CASSQARGTSGRNTGELFF. For the CDR3, the DNA is TGTGCCAGCAGCCAAGCCCGTGGGACTAGCGGGAGGAACACCGGGGAGCTGTTTTTT.

The rearrangement joins TRBV4-1 to TRBJ2-1; D is possibly TRBD2 (5 bases). This CDR3 contains 15 residues. Germline CDR1 MGHRA, CDR2 YSYEKL. V was clipped by 3 bases and J by 1 base, with 10 bases between them. The DNA of the CDR3 is TGCGCCAGCAGCCATGGCAGCGGATCCTACAATGAGCAGTTCTTC. Translating gives CASSHGSGSYNEQFF.

There are many counts of this clonotype. V is TRBV18 and J is TRBJ1-5, with D perhaps matching TRBD1 (5 bases). The germline V gene has CDR1 KGHSH and CDR2 LQKENI. CDR3 length: 14 residues. V gave up 3 bases and J gave up 5 bases, with 11 bases separating them. The CDR3, as DNA: TGTGCCAGCTCACCGGGACCCCGGGATCAGCCCCAGCATTTT. Encoded protein: CASSPGPRDQPQHF.

In its sample, this clonotype was seen many times. The rearrangement uses TRBV28 and TRBJ1-2; D not certain. Germline assignment: CDR1 MDHEN and CDR2 SYDVKM. Trimming cost V 0 bases and J 5 bases, with 4 bases left between them. This CDR3 contains 12 residues. The DNA for the CDR3 is TGTGCCAGCAGTTTATGGCAGTATGGCTACACCTTC. It is translated as CASSLWQYGYTF.

This clonotype was recorded at least ten times. The chain uses TRBV6-2 or TRBV6-3 and TRBJ2-5; the D gene is possibly TRBD2 (5 bases). CDR1 is MNHEY and CDR2 is SVGEGT in the germline V gene. The CDR3 has 13 residues. V was shortened by 7 bases and J by 5 bases, with 14 bases between the two germline ends. Here the CDR3 reads CASTERWEETQYF. CDR3 DNA sequence: TGTGCCAGCACCGAGAGGTGGGAGGAGACCCAGTACTTC.

This clonotype was observed many times. V and J are TRBV28 and TRBJ1-5; D unresolved. Germline CDR1 is MDHEN and CDR2 is SYDVKM. The CDR3 has 12 amino acids. Deletions cut 7 bases from V and 6 bases from J, with 10 bases between. The CDR3 reads CASIGVGQPQHF. CDR3 nucleotide sequence: TGTGCCAGCATCGGGGTAGGTCAGCCCCAGCATTTT.

The rearrangement joins TRBV6-1 to TRBJ2-1; D gene ambiguous. Germline loops: CDR1 MNHNS, CDR2 SASEGT. V was clipped by 6 bases and J by 1 base, with 7 bases between them. The CDR3 loop spans 13 amino acids. The CDR3 region has the DNA TGTGCCAGCAGCGATACTTCCTACAATGAGCAGTTCTTC. Its protein product is CASSDTSYNEQFF.

In its sample, this clonotype was seen many times. The chain couples TRBV20-1 to TRBJ1-5, with 7 nucleotides matching TRBD1. V was clipped by 3 bases and J by 7 bases; unmatched bases: 12. The CDR3 is made up of 15 amino acids. Germline V gives CDR1 DFQATT, CDR2 SNEGSKA (reference sequence). The CDR3 here is CSASAGTASGQPQHF. CDR3 sequence (DNA): TGCAGTGCTAGTGCCGGGACAGCTTCTGGGCAGCCCCAGCATTTT.

On this clonotype itself: A much larger clone sits a single nucleotide away, making a read error possible. The rearrangement joins TRBV11-3 to TRBJ2-2, with D uncertain. Looked up from germline, CDR1 is SGHNT and CDR2 is YENEEA. The CDR3 is made up of 13 amino acids. Trimming stripped 1 base from V and 7 bases from J, with 7 bases between. The CDR3 spells CASSLADIGELFF. CDR3 bases: TGTGCCAGCAGCTTAGCCGACATCGGGGAGCTGTTTTTT.

This clonotype was picked up a small number of times. The rearrangement links TRBV20-1 to TRBJ1-5; 9 nucleotides align to TRBD1. Germline trimming cut 2 bases from V and 0 bases from J; bases unmatched to any gene: 8. The CDR3 extends over 17 amino acids. CDR1 is DFQATT, CDR2 SNEGSKA, per germline (reference sequence). This chain's CDR3 is CSARRTGDYLSNQPQHF. The CDR3 DNA reads TGCAGTGCTAGACGGACAGGGGACTACCTTAGCAATCAGCCCCAGCATTTT.

This clonotype was seen repeatedly, ten times or more. The CDR3 reads CASSEATVTEAFF. The CDR3 DNA is TGTGCCAGCAGTGAAGCGACGGTTACTGAAGCTTTCTTT. The chain is built from TRBV2 and TRBJ1-1; D call uncertain. Germline V lookup: CDR1 SNHLY, CDR2 FYNNEI. The CDR3 length is 13 residues. Trimming pared 0 bases from V and 5 bases from J, leaving 7 bases between.